These 21 T cell receptor beta chains originate from one sample sequenced in a study of T cells after posttransplantation cyclophosphamide. The method was immunoSEQ multiplex PCR; TCRdb's version includes in-frame clones alone and lacks a portion of them. The sample has around 66,000 clones, 80% to 95% seen once. The sequenced material came from PBMCs. The receptors here all came from a woman aged 25-40 years in good health and a related stem cell transplant donor.

This clone is a singleton in its sample. This chain's CDR3 is CASSLGWGGEQYF. DNA of the CDR3: TGTGCCAGCAGTCTTGGGTGGGGCGGCGAGCAGTACTTC. The rearrangement links TRBV27 to TRBJ2-7; possibly TRBD1 for D (5 bases). This CDR3 region has 13 residues. Germline V CDR1 and CDR2: MNHEY, SMNVEV (reference sequence). Trimming left V 5 bases short and J 6 bases short, with 14 bases between.

J is TRBJ2-2 and V is TRBV5-4; D unclear. Germline CDR1 and CDR2: SGHNT and YYREEE (reference sequence). This CDR3 region has 13 residues. Trimming stripped 7 bases from V and 0 bases from J, with 7 bases between. CDR3 region: CASERPNTGELFF. The CDR3 DNA follows: TGTGCCAGCGAAAGGCCGAACACCGGGGAGCTGTTTTTT.

The gene calls are TRBV7-9 and TRBJ2-5; D possibly corresponds to TRBD2 (7 bases). Trimming stripped 4 bases from V and 0 bases from J, with 9 bases between. CDR3 length equals 14 residues. Per the germline V gene, CDR1 is SEHNR and CDR2 is FQNEAQ (reference sequence). The DNA of the CDR3 is TGTGCCAGCAGCTACGGGGGGCACCAAGAGACCCAGTACTTC. Encoded protein: CASSYGGHQETQYF.

The rearrangement uses TRBV7-2 and TRBJ1-2; D ambiguous. The ends were cut back, 5 bases at V and 5 bases at J, with 15 bases in the middle. The CDR3 is made up of 14 amino acids. Germline CDR1 reads SGHTA; CDR2 reads FQGNSA. The chain's CDR3 is CASSQVPLEYGYTF. CDR3 bases: TGTGCCAGCAGCCAGGTCCCCCTTGAATATGGCTACACCTTC.

The CDR3 DNA is TGTGCCAGCAGTGACGGGACTAGCGGGGGAGATACGCAGTATTTT. Residues: CASSDGTSGGDTQYF. The J gene is TRBJ2-3, the V gene TRBV6-4; TRBD2 aligns across 14 bases. There are 15 residues in the CDR3. Trimming cost V 2 bases and J 5 bases; bases outside gene matches: 0. Germline CDR1 MRHNA, CDR2 SNTAGT.

This chain connects TRBV19 to TRBJ1-2, with D unclear. The germline gives CDR1 LNHDA, CDR2 SQIVND (reference sequence). Trimming pared 5 bases from V and 5 bases from J, leaving 15 bases between. The CDR3 consists of 14 residues. CDR3 bases: TGTGCCAGTAGTGAGGACTACGGCGGGTATGGCTACACCTTC. Protein: CASSEDYGGYGYTF.

The chain combines TRBV6-1 with TRBJ2-7, with 9 bases matching TRBD1. The germline CDR1 and CDR2 sequences are MNHNS and SASEGT. CDR3 size: 13 residues. Germline trimming cut 8 bases from V and 1 base from J; bases unmatched to any gene: 3. The CDR3 nucleotides are TGTGCCAGCGAGGGACAGGGTTCCTACGAGCAGTACTTC. Translation gives CASEGQGSYEQYF.

J is TRBJ1-5 and V is TRBV7-9; 9 bases are a match to TRBD1. The ends lost 5 bases at V and 4 bases at J; junction bases unmatched: 6. CDR3 length equals 15 residues. The germline V gene encodes CDR1 SEHNR and CDR2 FQNEAQ (reference sequence). The CDR3 coding sequence is TGTGCCAGCAGCATCGGGACAGGGAAAAATCAGCCCCAGCATTTT. Protein sequence: CASSIGTGKNQPQHF.

The gene calls are TRBV15 and TRBJ2-7; 7 nucleotides align to TRBD2. Germline V gene lookup returns CDR1 LNHNV and CDR2 YYDKDF (reference sequence). The CDR3 loop spans 14 amino acids. The J segment lost 2 bases and the V segment lost 0 bases, leaving 1 base of the junction unmatched. The CDR3 is CATSRDAGAYEQYF. The DNA of the CDR3 is TGTGCCACCAGCAGAGATGCGGGGGCCTACGAGCAGTACTTC.

The rearrangement uses TRBV6-4 and TRBJ2-1; 11 bases align to TRBD2. V lost 3 bases to trimming and J lost 3 bases; unmatched junction nucleotides: 4. CDR1 is MRHNA, CDR2 SNTAGT, per germline. The CDR3 runs to 16 residues. CDR3 region: CASSEAGTSGYNEQFF. Here the CDR3 DNA reads TGTGCCAGCAGTGAAGCCGGGACTAGCGGCTACAATGAGCAGTTCTTC.

The chain uses TRBV2 and TRBJ2-5; 8 bases are shared with TRBD2. The V gene's germline CDR1 is SNHLY and CDR2 FYNNEI. The CDR3 has 19 residues. V trimming: 1 base; J trimming: 4 bases; junction bases outside the gene matches: 17. DNA for the CDR3: TGTGCCAGCAGTGAAGTCCCTTACTTTGCGGGGGGTGAGGGAGAGACCCAGTACTTC. Translated: CASSEVPYFAGGEGETQYF.

The gene calls are TRBV28 and TRBJ1-4; 9 nucleotides line up with TRBD1. In germline, CDR1 is MDHEN, CDR2 SYDVKM. The CDR3 sequence is 12 residues long. V was clipped by 8 bases and J by 7 bases; unmatched bases: 2. The CDR3 bases are TGTGCCAGCCGACAGGGGGGTGAAAAACTGTTTTTT. It codes for CASRQGGEKLFF.

V gene TRBV6-9 combines with J gene TRBJ1-6, with D possibly TRBD1 on 6 matching bases. Germline V gene lookup returns CDR1 MNHGY and CDR2 SVAAGI. With 6 bases removed from V and 7 bases from J, the gap between germline ends came to 13 bases. The CDR3 consists of 14 residues. CDR3 nucleotide sequence: TGTGCCAGCAGACTACAGGGAGGAAATTCACCCCTCCACTTT. This codes for CASRLQGGNSPLHF.

The CDR3 spells CASSPLAGAGGELFF. DNA for the CDR3: TGTGCCAGCAGCCCGTTAGCGGGGGCAGGGGGGGAGCTGTTTTTT. The chain uses TRBV7-7 and TRBJ2-2; 9 bases fit TRBD2. Germline V gives CDR1 SSHAT, CDR2 FNYEAQ (reference sequence). The CDR3 extends over 15 amino acids. Trimming at V came to 5 bases and at J to 8 bases, leaving 9 bases not matched to a gene.

The chain links TRBV5-6 to TRBJ1-2; D might be TRBD1 (5 bases). This CDR3 region has 16 residues. Germline V gene sequence: CDR1 SGHDT, CDR2 YYEEEE. Trimming stripped 5 bases from V and 2 bases from J, with 19 bases between. As DNA, the CDR3 is TGTGCCAGCAGATCCCGGGTGGTAGGGGCCAACTATGGCTACACCTTC. Translating it yields CASRSRVVGANYGYTF. Using reference TRBV5-6 and TRBJ1-2 for the parts outside the CDR3, the full variable domain is DAGVTQSPTHLIKTRGQQVTLRCSPKSGHDTVSWYQQALGQGPQFIFQYYEEEERQRGNFPDRFSGHQFPNYSSELNVNALLLGDSALYLCASRSRVVGANYGYTFGSGTRLTVV.

The chain links TRBV5-1 to TRBJ1-6, with 8 bases matching TRBD1. Germline V gene sequence: CDR1 SGHRS, CDR2 YFSETQ. The CDR3 is 14 residues long. Losses at the gene ends were 2 bases for V and 10 bases for J; bases not matched to a gene: 5. The CDR3 DNA reads as TGCGCCAGCAGCTTCGGACAGGGTGTCTCACCCCTCCACTTT. Amino acid sequence: CASSFGQGVSPLHF.

The chain links TRBV28 to TRBJ1-2, with D unresolved. V lost 5 bases, J lost 4 bases, and 8 bases lay in between. Per germline, CDR1 MDHEN and CDR2 SYDVKM. This CDR3 spans 12 amino acids. CDR3 protein: CASSSGIYGYTF. CDR3 sequence (DNA): TGTGCCAGCAGTAGCGGGATCTATGGCTACACCTTC.

J is TRBJ1-5 and V is TRBV19, with a possible D match to TRBD1 (5 bases). Germline V gene data show CDR1 as LNHDA and CDR2 as SQIVND (reference sequence). This CDR3 contains 14 residues. V lost 5 bases and J lost 2, with 10 bases in between. The CDR3: CASSGGEGNQPQHF. As DNA, the CDR3 is TGTGCCAGTAGTGGAGGGGAGGGCAATCAGCCCCAGCATTTT. The entire variable domain, with the rest obtained from reference TRBV19 and TRBJ1-5, is as follows: DGGITQSPKYLFRKEGQNVTLSCEQNLNHDAMYWYRQDPGQGLRLIYYSQIVNDFQKGDIAEGYSVSREKKESFPLTVTSAQKNPTAFYLCASSGGEGNQPQHFGDGTRLSIL.

This clone has only one observation. V usage is TRBV5-1 and J usage is TRBJ2-5; D remains unclear. The germline V gene has CDR1 SGHRS and CDR2 YFSETQ. V dropped 4 bases and J dropped 1 base, with 8 bases sitting between them. The CDR3 runs to 13 residues. The CDR3 DNA reads TGCGCCAGCAGCATCCAAATCCAAGAGACCCAGTACTTC. It encodes CASSIQIQETQYF.

The rearrangement joins TRBV25-1 to TRBJ2-6; 12 nucleotides line up with TRBD1. Germline V gene data show CDR1 as MGHDK and CDR2 as SYGVNS. The CDR3 is 17 amino acids. The ends lost 5 bases at V and 2 bases at J; junction bases unmatched: 4. CDR3 sequence: CASSYGTGGAGANVLTF. The CDR3 DNA reads as TGTGCCAGCAGTTACGGGACAGGGGGCGCTGGGGCCAACGTCCTGACTTTC. Filled out from reference TRBV25-1 and TRBJ2-6, the complete variable domain reads EADIYQTPRYLVIGTGKKITLECSQTMGHDKMYWYQQDPGMELHLIHYSYGVNSTEKGDLSSESTVSRIRTEHFPLTLESARPSHTSQYLCASSYGTGGAGANVLTFGAGSRLTVL.

For the CDR3, the DNA is TGCAGCGTTGAAAATCAAAACAATGAGCAGTTCTTC. Translation gives CSVENQNNEQFF. V and J are TRBV29-1 and TRBJ2-1; D gene ambiguous. Per the germline V gene, CDR1 is SQVTM and CDR2 is ANQGSEA. V was shortened by 2 bases and J by 5 bases, with 7 bases between the two germline ends. This CDR3 has 12 residues.